This TCR beta chain was sequenced in a study of blood T cell repertoires in COVID-19. Overall study context: The cDNA or gDNA used as material had been derived from T cells, B-cell-depleted T cells, or PBMCs.

Using immunoSEQ multiplex PCR, the repertoire was profiled, and TCRdb retains in-frame clones only, with some absent. The sample includes 250,000 to 300,000 clones, almost 90% of them seen just once. Enrolled during active infection, Seattle patients were then followed longitudinally. The TCR comes from a woman aged 25 to 39 with COVID-19, enrolled during active disease. Sequencing was performed on peripheral blood.

The CDR3 nucleotides are TGCGCCAGCAGCTTTTCGAACAGACCCCAGGAGCAGTACTTC. It encodes CASSFSNRPQEQYF. V gene TRBV5-1 combines with J gene TRBJ2-7; no firm D call. The CDR3 has 14 amino acids. CDR1 and CDR2 (germline): SGHRS, YFSETQ. Trimming shortened V by 2 bases and J by 7 bases, and 16 bases separated the two germline ends.